A single sample gave rise to the 20 T cell receptor beta chains below, sequenced in a study of shared clonotypes between healthy human individuals. Libraries were prepared by immunoSEQ multiplex PCR; TCRdb keeps only in-frame clonotypes and omits some of them. The repertoire has around 2.1 million clones, approximately 94% of them found once; the top ten carry more than 1.5%. Only CD45RO-negative cells positively selected for CCR7 counted as naive CD8 cells, so terminally differentiated effector memory CD45RA+ cells were excluded. The sample was naive CD8+ T cells from PBMCs. The receptors here all came from a young man in good health. Some clones in this sample may be carry-over from other donors' samples.

The chain joins TRBV19 to TRBJ2-5; D unclear. Germline values: CDR1 LNHDA, CDR2 SQIVND (reference sequence). The CDR3 length is 14 residues. The germline V and J ends were trimmed by 3 bases and 4 bases, with 12 bases remaining between them. The CDR3 DNA reads TGTGCCAGTAGTATGGGGATAAGGGTAGAGACCCAGTACTTC. The encoded protein is CASSMGIRVETQYF.

Comments on this clone: The same CDR3 can be traced to other DNA sequences in this sample. This chain joins TRBV7-3 and TRBJ1-1; D is unresolved. The germline V gene has CDR1 SGHTA and CDR2 FQGTGA. This CDR3 is built from 13 residues. V lost 2 bases to trimming and J lost 1 base, with 5 bases between them. The CDR3 loop reads CASSLSGNTEAFF. The CDR3 bases are TGTGCCAGCAGCTTATCAGGGAACACTGAAGCTTTCTTT.

V is TRBV7-2 and J is TRBJ2-7; tentative D call: TRBD2 (6 bases). Trimming shortened V by 2 bases and J by 0 bases, and 11 bases separated the two germline ends. The CDR3 length is 15 residues. The germline CDR1 and CDR2 sequences are SGHTA and FQGNSA. The CDR3 loop is CASSLLAGSSYEQYF. CDR3 nucleotides: TGTGCCAGCAGCTTACTTGCGGGAAGCTCCTACGAGCAGTACTTC.

The V gene is TRBV4-3, the J gene TRBJ2-1; tentative D call: TRBD2 (5 bases). Germline V gene sequence: CDR1 LGHNA, CDR2 YSLEER. Trimming left V 4 bases short and J 6 bases short, with 13 bases between. The CDR3 has 14 amino acids. CDR3 loop: CASSLRGPGNEQFF. The DNA of the CDR3 is TGCGCCAGCAGCCTAAGAGGGCCGGGCAATGAGCAGTTCTTC.

The CDR3 is CASSLGLAGSTGLYNEQFF. The CDR3 bases are TGTGCCAGCAGCTTAGGCCTAGCGGGATCAACGGGCTTATACAATGAGCAGTTCTTC. This chain connects TRBV7-8 to TRBJ2-1; 9 nucleotides align to TRBD2. The CDR3 consists of 19 residues. CDR1 SGHVS and CDR2 FQNEAQ come from the germline V gene. With 1 base clipped from V and 4 bases from J, the junction kept 14 bases outside the gene matches.

V is TRBV11-2 and J is TRBJ2-1; D may match TRBD1 or TRBD2 (5 bases each). The CDR3 covers 13 residues. V was trimmed by 4 bases and J by 8 bases, leaving 12 bases between them. In germline, CDR1 is SGHAT, CDR2 FQNNGV. The CDR3 sequence: CASSWGPRDEQFF. The CDR3 region has the DNA TGTGCCAGCAGCTGGGGACCGCGCGATGAGCAGTTCTTC.

About this clone itself: One end of the junction varies from germline; a read error may be responsible. The chain links TRBV28 to TRBJ1-2, with D uncertain. CDR1 is MDHEN and CDR2 is SYDVKM in the germline V gene. The CDR3 totals 13 residues. The CDR3 loop is CASSLQNLYAYTF. The CDR3 nucleotides are TGTGCCAGCAGTTTACAGAACTTATATGCCTACACCTTC.

The genes are TRBV5-1 and TRBJ1-1; 7 nucleotides line up with TRBD1. This CDR3 spans 13 amino acids. V lost 3 bases and J lost 4; bases outside the gene matches: 3. Germline loops: CDR1 SGHRS, CDR2 YFSETQ. The CDR3 DNA sequence: TGCGCCAGCAGCTACAGGGGTAGCACTGAAGCTTTCTTT. It yields the protein CASSYRGSTEAFF. Drawing the rest from reference TRBV5-1 and TRBJ1-1, the complete variable domain is KAGVTQTPRYLIKTRGQQVTLSCSPISGHRSVSWYQQTPGQGLQFLFEYFSETQRNKGNFPGRFSGRQFSNSRSEMNVSTLELGDSALYLCASSYRGSTEAFFGQGTRLTVV.

This chain links TRBV25-1 with TRBJ2-1; D is undetermined. The CDR3 sequence is 15 residues long. The germline CDR1 and CDR2 sequences are MGHDK and SYGVNS. V gave up 5 bases and J gave up 2 bases, with 13 bases separating them. The CDR3 loop is CASSPEPPPYNEQFF. For the CDR3, the DNA is TGTGCCAGCAGTCCAGAGCCCCCACCCTACAATGAGCAGTTCTTC.

The rearrangement uses TRBV6-4 and TRBJ2-7; perhaps TRBD1 as D (6 bases). The CDR3 runs to 15 residues. CDR1 and CDR2 (germline): MRHNA, SNTAGT. V was shortened by 3 bases and J by 6 bases, with 18 bases between the two germline ends. CDR3 in DNA: TGTGCCAGCAGTGAGTCAGGGGAAGGTGTCTCCGAGCAGTACTTC. This encodes CASSESGEGVSEQYF.

Comments on this clone: Compared with germline, one end of the junction differs, possibly owing to a read error. The rearrangement joins TRBV4-1 to TRBJ2-1, with D tentatively TRBD2 (5 bases). The CDR3 sequence is 14 residues long. Germline CDR1 is MGHRA and CDR2 is YSYEKL. The CDR3 here is CASSQDLWEPPSLF. The DNA of the CDR3 is TGCGCCAGCAGCCAAGATTTATGGGAGCCCCCTTCCCTCTTC.

The rearrangement joins TRBV4-3 to TRBJ2-2; 11 bases are shared with TRBD1. The trim removed 4 bases at V and 0 bases at J, leaving 10 bases unmatched. The germline gives CDR1 LGHNA, CDR2 YSLEER. This CDR3 is 19 amino acids long. The CDR3 region has the DNA TGCGCCAGCAGCCCGGTCCCGGGACAGGGGGATACGAACACCGGGGAGCTGTTTTTT. Its translation: CASSPVPGQGDTNTGELFF.

The chain has TRBV7-8 and TRBJ1-5, with unresolved D. This CDR3 is built from 15 residues. The V end was cut by 1 base, the J end by 4 bases, with 11 bases between. Germline CDR1 and CDR2: SGHVS and FQNEAQ. CDR3 region: CASSLVRAPNQPQHF. In DNA form, the CDR3 reads TGTGCCAGCAGCTTAGTTAGGGCACCTAATCAGCCCCAGCATTTT.

This sequence joins TRBV9 and TRBJ2-7, with D maybe TRBD2 (6 bases). Trimming pared 0 bases from V and 0 bases from J, leaving 13 bases between. The CDR3 covers 16 residues. Germline loops: CDR1 SGDLS, CDR2 YYNGEE. The CDR3 spells CASSVGRGRDSYEQYF. The CDR3 DNA reads as TGTGCCAGCAGCGTAGGTCGAGGGCGGGACTCCTACGAGCAGTACTTC.

Note on this clone: Other DNA variants within this sample encode the same CDR3. The chain couples TRBV7-9 to TRBJ2-7; 8 bases are a match to TRBD1. CDR3 size: 13 residues. Trimming cost V 5 bases and J 7 bases; bases outside gene matches: 7. Per the germline V gene, CDR1 is SEHNR and CDR2 is FQNEAQ (reference sequence). The CDR3 nucleotides read TGTGCCAGCAGCCTAGGACAGGGCGGAGAGCAGTACTTC. Translation: CASSLGQGGEQYF.

The chain employs TRBV27 and TRBJ2-7; D is possibly TRBD2 (6 bases). The CDR3 has 15 amino acids. Germline V gene sequence: CDR1 MNHEY, CDR2 SMNVEV (reference sequence). Trimming shortened V by 4 bases and J by 5 bases, and 18 bases separated the two germline ends. The CDR3 reads CASSSGTVAYHEQYF. CDR3 coding DNA: TGTGCCAGCAGTTCGGGGACTGTAGCCTACCACGAGCAGTACTTC.

The chain uses TRBV2 and TRBJ1-1, with D unclear. Germline V gene sequence: CDR1 SNHLY, CDR2 FYNNEI. The CDR3 sequence is 14 residues long. With 6 bases removed from V and 0 bases from J, the gap between germline ends came to 11 bases. The CDR3 reads CASRRRDMNTEAFF. CDR3 nucleotides: TGTGCCAGCAGGAGGCGAGACATGAACACTGAAGCTTTCTTT.

As DNA, the CDR3 is TGTGCCAGCTTTAGGAGTCCCTACGAGCAGTACTTC. It yields the protein CASFRSPYEQYF. The chain joins TRBV27 to TRBJ2-7, with D unclear. V was trimmed by 8 bases and J by 2 bases, leaving 10 bases between them. Germline CDR1 reads MNHEY; CDR2 reads SMNVEV (reference sequence). This CDR3 spans 12 amino acids.

This chain connects TRBV9 to TRBJ2-3, with 8 bases that match TRBD2. Trimming at V came to 0 bases and at J to 6 bases, leaving 9 bases not matched to a gene. In germline, CDR1 is SGDLS, CDR2 YYNGEE. The CDR3 runs to 16 residues. In nucleotides, the CDR3 is TGTGCCAGCAGCGTAGCGAGGACTAGCAGGGAGGATACGCAGTATTTT. Translation: CASSVARTSREDTQYF.

The gene calls are TRBV27 and TRBJ2-7, with 10 bases fitting TRBD2. Unmatched junction bases numbered 9, after V lost 2 bases and J lost 5 bases. Germline V lookup: CDR1 MNHEY, CDR2 SMNVEV (reference sequence). The CDR3 runs to 16 residues. The CDR3 is CASSLRSAGGPHEQYF. The CDR3 DNA is TGTGCCAGCAGTTTAAGGTCAGCGGGAGGGCCCCACGAGCAGTACTTC.